This T cell receptor (beta chain) was documented in a study of blood T cell repertoires in COVID-19. Study-level information: Both acute and convalescent COVID-19 samples were obtained from the United States, Italy and Spain. The cDNA or gDNA used as material had been derived from T cells, B-cell-depleted T cells, or PBMCs.

Per the study methods: Amplification of reference gene primers was used by the study to estimate nucleated cell counts. Sequencing used immunoSEQ multiplex PCR; TCRdb keeps in-frame clones, though not all of them. The DNA was the basis for D and trimming; V, J and clone size are from that table. The table records some 200,000 clones, more than 75% of them present only once. This receptor was identified in a man older than 75 with acute or convalescent COVID-19. Specimen: peripheral blood.

The CDR3 DNA sequence: TGTGCCAGCAGCTTAAGAGGCGTGGAGACCCAGTACTTC. Its protein product is CASSLRGVETQYF. The rearrangement uses TRBV7-8 and TRBJ2-5; no clear D. This CDR3 is built from 13 residues. The V end lost 2 bases, the J end lost 5 bases, and 9 bases lay between the germline ends. Germline V gene lookup returns CDR1 SGHVS and CDR2 FQNEAQ.